Sequencing of this T cell receptor beta chain was carried out in a study of PD-1 blockade in mismatch repair-deficient tumors (dated 2017 in TCRdb). Background for the entire study: Between late 2013 and September 2016, the trial enrolled around 89 consecutive patients with about a dozen mismatch repair-deficient cancer types, every one of whom had been previously treated and was progressing. Tumor-associated T cell clones were tracked in the peripheral blood of patients responding to PD-1 blockade by deep sequencing of TCR CDR3 regions.

What the work shows at the level of the full study, not this receptor alone: Clones residing in the tumor, which were often undetectable in blood before treatment, expanded quickly after pembrolizumab and then contracted, generally before radiologic responses.

With respect to this clone: Which antigen it targets is not known. Base qualities are not recorded, but no much larger clone differs from it by a single base.

From the germline V gene (reference sequence), CDR1 is SEHNR and CDR2 is FQNEAQ. Unmatched junction bases come to 12, with V trimmed by 6 bases and J by 8 bases. The CDR3 starts with the cysteine, ends with the phenylalanine, and has 16 residues. Kept here is only the CDR3 DNA, which spans 48 bases and is read in frame from base 1. For each enrolled patient, mismatch repair deficiency was established using either polymerase chain reaction or immunohistochemistry. TCR sequencing was performed for three patients who responded to pembrolizumab therapy. Pembrolizumab PD-1 blockade was prospectively tested in advanced mismatch repair-deficient cancers, regardless of tissue of origin, in the phase II trial. Peripheral blood T cell samples were serially collected before and at multiple times after PD-1 blockade was started. Blood sampling times were expressed in weeks after the first pembrolizumab dose.

Library preparation employed the immunoSEQ multiplex PCR assay. TCRdb carries this immuneACCESS record with in-frame sequences only. Its versions omit some clonotypes, under half of them owing to an unresolved V gene in the studies checked, with the rest unexplained. The sample table shows 13,000 to 15,000 clones, and about 79% are seen once. The ten top clones hold more than 1.5% of the sample. The source material was PBMCs, sampled approximately 15 weeks after starting pembrolizumab. Rearrangement joined TRBV7-9 to TRBJ2-1; TRBD2 lines up with 11 middle nucleotides. This receptor was taken from an adult with mismatch repair-deficient cancer. CDR3 protein: CASSFTSGSVMHEQFF. The base sequence is TGTGCCAGCAGTTTTACTAGCGGGAGTGTGATGCATGAGCAGTTCTTC.